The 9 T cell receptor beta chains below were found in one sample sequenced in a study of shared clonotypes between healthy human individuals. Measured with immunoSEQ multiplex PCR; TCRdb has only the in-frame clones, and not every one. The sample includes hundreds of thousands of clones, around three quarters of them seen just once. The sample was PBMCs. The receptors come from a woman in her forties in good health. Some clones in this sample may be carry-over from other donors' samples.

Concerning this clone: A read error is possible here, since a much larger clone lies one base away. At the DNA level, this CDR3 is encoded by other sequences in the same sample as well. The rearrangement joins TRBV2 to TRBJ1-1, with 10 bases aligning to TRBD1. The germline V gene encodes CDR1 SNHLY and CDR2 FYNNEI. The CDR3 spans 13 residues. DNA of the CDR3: TGTGCCAGCAGTGAATTGGGACAGGGGATGGCTTTCTTC. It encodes CASSELGQGMAFF.

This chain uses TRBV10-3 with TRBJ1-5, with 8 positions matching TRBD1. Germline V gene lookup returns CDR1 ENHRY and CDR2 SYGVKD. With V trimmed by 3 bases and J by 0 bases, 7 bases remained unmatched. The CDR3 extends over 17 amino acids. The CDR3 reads CAISDGTGPYSNQPQHF. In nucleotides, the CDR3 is TGTGCCATCAGTGACGGGACAGGCCCTTATAGCAATCAGCCCCAGCATTTT.

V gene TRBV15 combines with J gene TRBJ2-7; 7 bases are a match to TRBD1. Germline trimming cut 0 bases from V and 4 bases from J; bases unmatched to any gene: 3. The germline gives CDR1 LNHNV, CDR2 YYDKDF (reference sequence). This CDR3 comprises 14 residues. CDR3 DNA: TGTGCCACCAGCAGAGATAAGGGGGCGTACGAGCAGTACTTC. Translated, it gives CATSRDKGAYEQYF.

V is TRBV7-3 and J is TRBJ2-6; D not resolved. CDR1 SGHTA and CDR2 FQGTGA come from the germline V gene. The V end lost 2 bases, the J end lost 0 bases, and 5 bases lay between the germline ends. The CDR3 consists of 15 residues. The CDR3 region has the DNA TGTGCCAGCAGCTTAGAAGTCTCTGGGGCCAACGTCCTGACTTTC. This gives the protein CASSLEVSGANVLTF. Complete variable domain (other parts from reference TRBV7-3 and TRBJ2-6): GAGVSQTPSNKVTEKGKYVELRCDPISGHTALYWYRQSLGQGPEFLIYFQGTGAADDSGLPNDRFFAVRPEGSVSTLKIQRTERGDSAVYLCASSLEVSGANVLTFGAGSRLTVL.

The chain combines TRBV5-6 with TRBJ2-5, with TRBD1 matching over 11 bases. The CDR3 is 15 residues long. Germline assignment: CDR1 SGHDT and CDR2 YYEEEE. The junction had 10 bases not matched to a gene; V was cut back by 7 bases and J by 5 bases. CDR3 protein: CASYTRTGGRETQYF. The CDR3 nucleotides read TGTGCCAGCTACACCCGGACAGGGGGCCGTGAGACCCAGTACTTC.

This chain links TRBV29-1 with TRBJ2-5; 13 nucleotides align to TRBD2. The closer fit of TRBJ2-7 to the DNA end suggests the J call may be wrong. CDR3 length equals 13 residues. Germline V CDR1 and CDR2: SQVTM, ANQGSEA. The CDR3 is CSATSGRAYEQYF. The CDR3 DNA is TGCAGCGCCACTAGCGGGAGGGCCTACGAGCAGTACTTC.

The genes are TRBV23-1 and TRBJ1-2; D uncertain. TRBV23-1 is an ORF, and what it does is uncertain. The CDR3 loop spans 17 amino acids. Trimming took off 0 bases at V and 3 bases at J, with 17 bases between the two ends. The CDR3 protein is CASSQSQEPKHHYGYTF. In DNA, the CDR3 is TGCGCCAGCAGTCAATCTCAGGAGCCCAAACACCACTATGGCTACACCTTC.

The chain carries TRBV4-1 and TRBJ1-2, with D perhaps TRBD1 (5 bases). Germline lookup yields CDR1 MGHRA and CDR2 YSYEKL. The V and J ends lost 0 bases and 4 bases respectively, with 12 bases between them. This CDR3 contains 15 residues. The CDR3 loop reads CASSQDRVVSYGYTF. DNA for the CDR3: TGCGCCAGCAGCCAAGACAGGGTCGTAAGCTATGGCTACACCTTC.

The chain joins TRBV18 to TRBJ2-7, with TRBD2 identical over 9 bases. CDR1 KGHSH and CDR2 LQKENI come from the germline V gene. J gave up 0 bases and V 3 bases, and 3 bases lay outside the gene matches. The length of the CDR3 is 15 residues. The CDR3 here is CASSPLAGSSYEQYF. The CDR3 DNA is TGTGCCAGCTCACCCCTAGCGGGGAGCTCCTACGAGCAGTACTTC.